This T cell receptor beta chain was sequenced during a study of shared clonotypes between healthy human individuals. Naive CD8 cells, CD45RO-negative and positively selected for CCR7, excluded terminally differentiated effector memory CD45RA+ cells. Across several immunoSEQ plates, the genomic DNA of each subset was split evenly. Clones were sequenced by immunoSEQ multiplex PCR, and TCRdb holds only the in-frame ones, with some missing. The table records about 750,000 clones, 80% to 95% of them present only once. Deletions cut 7 bases from V and 6 bases from J, with 10 bases between. Germline CDR1 reads SEHNR; CDR2 reads FQNEAQ (reference sequence). The CDR3 contains 12 residues.

The chain employs TRBV7-9 and TRBJ2-1; D is ambiguous. The sequenced sample consisted of naive CD8+ T cells sorted from blood. This clonotype was obtained from a man younger than 45 in good health. The CDR3 sequence is CASTNIINEQFF. The CDR3 region has the DNA TGTGCCAGCACCAATATAATCAATGAGCAGTTCTTC.